This TCR beta chain was sequenced for a study of shared clonotypes between healthy human individuals. General study results and limits: Rarefaction gave evidence that sorted-subset sequencing remained incomplete despite large depth. The sampled material consisted only of blood, and tissue repertoires are likely to differ.

Several immunoSEQ plates held equal portions of the genomic DNA taken from each subset. Profiled with immunoSEQ multiplex PCR; TCRdb holds only in-frame clones, not every one. The table includes around 2.1 million clones, nearly 97% detected once. Concerning this clone itself: No antigen is known for it.

The sequenced material came from naive CD4+ T cells sorted from blood. The subset denotes: CD45RA+ positively selected. The clonotype originates from a man aged 18 to 30 in good health.

In DNA form, the CDR3 reads TGTGCCACGTTACTGATGAGAAACACTGAAGCTTTCTTT. Translated, it gives CATLLMRNTEAFF. V is TRBV28 and J is TRBJ1-1; D is undetermined. V gave up 10 bases and J gave up 2 bases, with 14 bases separating them. CDR3 length: 13 residues. Per germline, CDR1 MDHEN and CDR2 SYDVKM.